A selection of T cell receptor beta chains follows, all from one sample in a study of CD8 T cells in Susac syndrome. Each CDR3 protein gets one entry after TCRdb re-called the immunoSEQ multiplex PCR reads with MiXCR. Of about 300,000 distinct CDR3 sequences in the sample, 65% to 90% were seen once. Sample: CD8+ T cells from PBMCs. Receptors originate from a human donor with multiple sclerosis. The CDR3 runs from the conserved cysteine through the conserved F or W. D genes are given only for firm matches. Clone size is shown for a subset of rows, as once, few, many or a class of expanded clone.

clone_size	v_call	j_call	d_call	cdr3_aa	cdr3_nt
NA	TRBV4-1	TRBJ2-1	NA	CASSQDYSLPWGAGELNEQFF	TGCGCCAGCAGCCAAGATTACTCCCTGCCCTGGGGGGCGGGAGAGCTAAATGAGCAGTTCTTC
NA	TRBV25-1	TRBJ1-6	TRBD1	CASRTGQGGSPLHF	TGTGCCAGCCGAACGGGACAGGGAGGATCACCCCTCCACTTT
NA	TRBV28	TRBJ2-4	NA	CASSPGAKNIQYF	TGTGCCAGCAGCCCGGGTGCCAAAAACATTCAGTACTTC
NA	TRBV4-1	TRBJ2-7	NA	CASSQVGLENQEQYF	TGCGCCAGCAGCCAAGTAGGGCTTGAAAATCAAGAGCAGTACTTC
NA	TRBV10-3	TRBJ1-2	TRBD1	CAIQGTGRAFNYGYTF	TGTGCCATCCAAGGGACAGGGCGAGCCTTTAACTATGGCTACACCTTC
NA	TRBV12-1	TRBJ1-2	NA	CASSFGGPGVDGYTF	TGTGCCAGCAGCTTTGGAGGTCCAGGGGTCGATGGCTACACCTTC
NA	TRBV27	TRBJ2-5	TRBD2	CASRPLGLAGGETQYF	TGTGCCAGCAGGCCTTTGGGACTAGCTGGGGGGGAGACCCAGTACTTC
NA	TRBV14	TRBJ2-1	NA	CASSPEGAYNEQFF	TGTGCCAGCAGCCCGGAGGGGGCCTACAATGAGCAGTTCTTC
NA	TRBV24-1	TRBJ2-7	NA	CATSDSRGGTYEQYF	TGTGCCACCAGTGATTCTAGGGGGGGGACCTACGAGCAGTACTTC
NA	TRBV4-1	TRBJ1-2	NA	CASSQVGGRDYGYTF	TGCGCCAGCAGCCAAGTAGGGGGGCGCGACTATGGCTACACCTTC
NA	TRBV6-5	TRBJ2-1	NA	CASSYSAGKFYNEQFF	TGTGCCAGCAGTTACTCTGCGGGAAAGTTCTACAATGAGCAGTTCTTC
NA	TRBV29-1	TRBJ2-7	NA	CSVHRSGEQYF	TGCAGCGTACACAGGAGCGGCGAGCAGTACTTC
NA	TRBV10-3	TRBJ2-1	TRBD2	CAISGTSGSRHNEQFF	TGTGCCATCTCAGGGACTAGCGGGAGTAGGCACAATGAGCAGTTCTTC
NA	TRBV9	TRBJ2-2	TRBD2	CASSPRLALYTGELFF	TGTGCCAGCAGCCCAAGACTAGCTTTGTACACCGGGGAGCTGTTTTTT
few	TRBV2	TRBJ2-7	NA	CASSAYEQYF	TGTGCCAGCAGCGCCTACGAGCAGTACTTC
NA	TRBV20-1	TRBJ2-7	NA	CSANEAAVETTPYEQYF	TGCAGTGCTAACGAGGCCGCAGTGGAGACTACACCCTACGAGCAGTACTTC
once	TRBV15	TRBJ2-2	TRBD1	CATSRETGDDTGELFF	TGTGCCACCAGCAGAGAGACAGGGGACGACACCGGGGAGCTGTTTTTT
NA	TRBV27	TRBJ1-5	TRBD1	CASGGGQGGNQPQHF	TGTGCCAGCGGCGGGGGACAGGGTGGCAATCAGCCCCAGCATTTT
NA	TRBV6-5	TRBJ1-2	TRBD1	CASSSGTGTYGYTF	TGTGCCAGCAGCTCCGGGACAGGGACCTATGGCTACACCTTC
NA	TRBV11-2	TRBJ2-2	NA	CASSPTGTSAYGELFF	TGTGCCAGCAGCCCCACCGGGACTTCCGCGTACGGGGAGCTGTTTTTT
NA	TRBV28	TRBJ2-3	TRBD1	CASSLGTGSPDTQYF	TGTGCCAGCAGTTTAGGGACAGGGAGTCCAGATACGCAGTATTTT
NA	TRBV4-1	TRBJ2-1	TRBD2	CASSQGPGTSSYNEQFF	TGCGCCAGCAGCCAAGGCCCTGGGACTAGTTCCTACAATGAGCAGTTCTTC
NA	TRBV29-1	TRBJ2-1	TRBD2	CSVEYGTSGFNEQFF	TGCAGCGTTGAATATGGGACTAGCGGGTTTAATGAGCAGTTCTTC
once	TRBV11-2	TRBJ2-1	NA	CASSLWRAAYNEQFF	TGTGCCAGCAGCTTATGGCGGGCAGCCTACAATGAGCAGTTCTTC
NA	TRBV14	TRBJ1-1	NA	CASSQEKSTGNTEAFF	TGTGCCAGCAGCCAAGAAAAATCGACAGGGAACACTGAAGCTTTCTTT
NA	TRBV15	TRBJ2-5	NA	CATSRVNPEETQYF	TGTGCCACCAGCAGAGTTAACCCAGAAGAGACCCAGTACTTC
once	TRBV25-1	TRBJ2-2	NA	CASSLHQGSLGGELFF	TGTGCCAGCAGTTTACACCAGGGAAGCTTGGGCGGGGAGCTGTTTTTT
NA	TRBV27	TRBJ2-2	NA	CASSLILQGGTGELFF	TGTGCCAGCAGTTTAATTTTACAGGGCGGCACCGGGGAGCTGTTTTTT